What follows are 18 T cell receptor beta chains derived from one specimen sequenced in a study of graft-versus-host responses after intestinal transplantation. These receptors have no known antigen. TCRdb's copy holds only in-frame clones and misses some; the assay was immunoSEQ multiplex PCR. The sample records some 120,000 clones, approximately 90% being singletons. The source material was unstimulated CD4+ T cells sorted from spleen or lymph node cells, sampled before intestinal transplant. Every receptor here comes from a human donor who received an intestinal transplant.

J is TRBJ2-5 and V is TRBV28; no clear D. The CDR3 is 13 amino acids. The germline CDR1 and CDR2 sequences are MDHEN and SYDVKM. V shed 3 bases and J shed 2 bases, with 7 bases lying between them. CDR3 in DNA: TGTGCCAGCAGTTTTTCTAGGCAAGAGACCCAGTACTTC. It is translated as CASSFSRQETQYF.

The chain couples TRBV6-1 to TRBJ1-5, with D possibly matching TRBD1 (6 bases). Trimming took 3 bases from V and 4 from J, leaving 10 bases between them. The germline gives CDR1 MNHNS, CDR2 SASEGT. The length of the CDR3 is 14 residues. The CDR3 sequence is CASSEARGNQPQHF. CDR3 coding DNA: TGTGCCAGCAGTGAGGCCAGGGGTAATCAGCCCCAGCATTTT.

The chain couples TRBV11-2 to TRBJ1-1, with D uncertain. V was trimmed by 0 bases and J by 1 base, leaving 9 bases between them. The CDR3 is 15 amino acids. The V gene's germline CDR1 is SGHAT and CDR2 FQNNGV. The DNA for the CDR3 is TGTGCCAGCAGCTTAGAGGCCAGGCCGAACACTGAAGCTTTCTTT. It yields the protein CASSLEARPNTEAFF.

CDR3 coding DNA: TGTGCCAGTCTACAAGAGACCCAGTACTTC. This encodes CASLQETQYF. The V gene is TRBV19, the J gene TRBJ2-5; D is undetermined. From germline, CDR1 is LNHDA and CDR2 SQIVND (reference sequence). This CDR3 region has 10 residues. Trimming left V 8 bases short and J 2 bases short, with 3 bases between.

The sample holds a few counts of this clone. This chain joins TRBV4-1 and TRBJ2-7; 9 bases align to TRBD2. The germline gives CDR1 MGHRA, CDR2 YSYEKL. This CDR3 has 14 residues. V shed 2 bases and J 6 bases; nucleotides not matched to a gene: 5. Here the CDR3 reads CASSQPTSGGEQYF. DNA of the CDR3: TGCGCCAGCAGCCAACCGACTAGCGGCGGCGAGCAGTACTTC.

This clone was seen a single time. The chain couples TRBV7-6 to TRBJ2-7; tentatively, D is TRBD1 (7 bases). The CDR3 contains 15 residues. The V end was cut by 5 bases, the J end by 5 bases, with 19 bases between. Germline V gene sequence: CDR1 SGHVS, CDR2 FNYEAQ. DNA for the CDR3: TGTGCCAGCAGCGCCCGGCGTGGAGGGGGCGACGAGCAGTACTTC. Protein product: CASSARRGGGDEQYF.

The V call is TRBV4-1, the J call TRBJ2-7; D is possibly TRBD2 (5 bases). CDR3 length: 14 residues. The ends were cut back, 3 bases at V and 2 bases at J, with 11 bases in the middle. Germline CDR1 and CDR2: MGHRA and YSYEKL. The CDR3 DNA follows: TGCGCCAGCAGCCATCCCGACGGGACCTACGAGCAGTACTTC. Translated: CASSHPDGTYEQYF.

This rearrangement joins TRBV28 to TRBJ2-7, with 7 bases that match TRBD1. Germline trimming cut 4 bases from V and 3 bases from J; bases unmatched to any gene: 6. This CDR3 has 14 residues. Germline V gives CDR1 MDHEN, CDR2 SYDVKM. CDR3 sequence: CASSSPGQNYEQYF. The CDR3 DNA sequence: TGTGCCAGCAGTTCCCCGGGACAGAACTACGAGCAGTACTTC.

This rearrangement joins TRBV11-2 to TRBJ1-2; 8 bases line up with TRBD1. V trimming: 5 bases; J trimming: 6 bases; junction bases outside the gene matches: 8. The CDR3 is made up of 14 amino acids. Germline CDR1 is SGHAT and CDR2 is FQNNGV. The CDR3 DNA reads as TGTGCCAGCAGCCGACAGGGGCGAGGGAATGGCTACACCTTC. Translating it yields CASSRQGRGNGYTF.

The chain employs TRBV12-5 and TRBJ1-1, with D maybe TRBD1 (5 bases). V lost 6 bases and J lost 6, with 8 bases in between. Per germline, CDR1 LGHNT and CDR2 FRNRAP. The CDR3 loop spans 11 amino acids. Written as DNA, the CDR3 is TGTGCTAGTGGCTGGGGGGCTGAAGCTTTCTTT. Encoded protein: CASGWGAEAFF.

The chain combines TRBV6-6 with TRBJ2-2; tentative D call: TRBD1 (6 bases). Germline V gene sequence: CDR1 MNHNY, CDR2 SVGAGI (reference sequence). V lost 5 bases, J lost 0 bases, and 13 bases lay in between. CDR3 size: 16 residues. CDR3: CASSHRQAANTGELFF. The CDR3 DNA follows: TGTGCCAGCAGTCACAGACAGGCCGCGAACACCGGGGAGCTGTTTTTT.

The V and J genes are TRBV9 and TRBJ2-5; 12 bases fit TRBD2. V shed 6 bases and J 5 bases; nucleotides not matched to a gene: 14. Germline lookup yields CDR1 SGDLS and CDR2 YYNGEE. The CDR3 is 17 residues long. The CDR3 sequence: CASTPSPLAGGLETQYF. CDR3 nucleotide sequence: TGTGCCAGCACCCCCTCCCCTCTAGCGGGGGGGCTGGAGACCCAGTACTTC. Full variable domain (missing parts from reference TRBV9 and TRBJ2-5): DSGVTQTPKHLITATGQRVTLRCSPRSGDLSVYWYQQSLDQGLQFLIQYYNGEERAKGNILERFSAQQFPDLHSELNLSSLELGDSALYFCASTPSPLAGGLETQYFGPGTRLLVL.

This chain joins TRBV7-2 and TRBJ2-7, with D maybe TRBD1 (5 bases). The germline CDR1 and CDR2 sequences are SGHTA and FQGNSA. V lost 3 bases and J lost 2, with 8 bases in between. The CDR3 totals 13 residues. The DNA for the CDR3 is TGTGCCAGCAGCTTTGACAGAACCTACGAGCAGTACTTC. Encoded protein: CASSFDRTYEQYF.

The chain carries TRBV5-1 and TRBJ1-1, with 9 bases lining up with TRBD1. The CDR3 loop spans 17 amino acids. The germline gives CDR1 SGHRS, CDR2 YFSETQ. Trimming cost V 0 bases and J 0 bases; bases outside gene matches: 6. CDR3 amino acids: CASSLGGTGRMNTEAFF. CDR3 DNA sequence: TGCGCCAGCAGCTTGGGGGGGACAGGGAGAATGAACACTGAAGCTTTCTTT.

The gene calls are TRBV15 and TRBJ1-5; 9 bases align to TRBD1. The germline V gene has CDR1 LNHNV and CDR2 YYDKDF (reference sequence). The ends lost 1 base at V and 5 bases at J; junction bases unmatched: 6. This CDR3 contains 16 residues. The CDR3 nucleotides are TGTGCCACCAGCAGAGGGAGGGACAGGGTCCATCAGCCCCAGCATTTT. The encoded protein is CATSRGRDRVHQPQHF.

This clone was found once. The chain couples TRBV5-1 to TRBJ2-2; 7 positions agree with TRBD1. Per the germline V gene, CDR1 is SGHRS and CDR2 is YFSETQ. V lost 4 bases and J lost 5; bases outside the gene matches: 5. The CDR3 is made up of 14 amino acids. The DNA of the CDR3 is TGCGCCAGCAGCGGGAGACAGGGAACCGGGGAGCTGTTTTTT. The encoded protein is CASSGRQGTGELFF. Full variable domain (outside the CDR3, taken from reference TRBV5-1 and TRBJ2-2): KAGVTQTPRYLIKTRGQQVTLSCSPISGHRSVSWYQQTPGQGLQFLFEYFSETQRNKGNFPGRFSGRQFSNSRSEMNVSTLELGDSALYLCASSGRQGTGELFFGEGSRLTVL.

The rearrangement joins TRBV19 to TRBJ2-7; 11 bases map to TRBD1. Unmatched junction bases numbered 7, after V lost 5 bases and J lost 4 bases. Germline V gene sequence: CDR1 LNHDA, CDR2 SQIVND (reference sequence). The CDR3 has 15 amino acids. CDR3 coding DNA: TGTGCCAGTAGTTCACCCGGGACAGGGGGTTACGAGCAGTACTTC. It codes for CASSSPGTGGYEQYF.

In nucleotides, the CDR3 is TGCGCCAGCAGCTTGGCCCTCTCTAGCGGGAGGGTAGCTGGGGCCAACGTCCTGACTTTC. It encodes CASSLALSSGRVAGANVLTF. This chain connects TRBV5-1 to TRBJ2-6, with 12 bases that match TRBD2. The CDR3 runs to 20 residues. Germline lookup yields CDR1 SGHRS and CDR2 YFSETQ. Losses at the gene ends were 0 bases for V and 2 bases for J; bases not matched to a gene: 9.